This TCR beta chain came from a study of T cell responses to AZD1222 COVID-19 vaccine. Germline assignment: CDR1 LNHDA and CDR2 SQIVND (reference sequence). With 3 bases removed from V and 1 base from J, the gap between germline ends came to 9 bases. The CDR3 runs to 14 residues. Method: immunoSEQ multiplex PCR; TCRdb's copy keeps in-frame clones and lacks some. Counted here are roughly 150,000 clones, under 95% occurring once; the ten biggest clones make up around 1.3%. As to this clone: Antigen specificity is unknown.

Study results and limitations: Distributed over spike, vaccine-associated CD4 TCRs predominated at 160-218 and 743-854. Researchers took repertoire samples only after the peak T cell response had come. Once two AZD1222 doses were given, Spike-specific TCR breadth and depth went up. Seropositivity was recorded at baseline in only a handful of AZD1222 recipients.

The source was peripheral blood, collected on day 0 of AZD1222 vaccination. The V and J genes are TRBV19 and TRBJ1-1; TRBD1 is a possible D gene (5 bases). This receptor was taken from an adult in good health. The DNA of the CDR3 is TGTGCCAGTAGTATGGACACCTCGAACACTGAAGCTTTCTTT. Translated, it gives CASSMDTSNTEAFF.